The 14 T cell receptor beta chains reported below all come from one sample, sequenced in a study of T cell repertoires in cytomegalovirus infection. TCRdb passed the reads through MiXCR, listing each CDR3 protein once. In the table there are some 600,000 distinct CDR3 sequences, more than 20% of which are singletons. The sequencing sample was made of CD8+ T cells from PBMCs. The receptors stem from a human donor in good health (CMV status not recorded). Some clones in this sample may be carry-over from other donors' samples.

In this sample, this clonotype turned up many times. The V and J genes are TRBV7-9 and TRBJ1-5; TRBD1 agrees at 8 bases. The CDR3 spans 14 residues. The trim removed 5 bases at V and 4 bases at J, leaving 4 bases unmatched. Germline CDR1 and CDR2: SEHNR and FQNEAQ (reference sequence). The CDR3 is CASSPWTGNQPQHF. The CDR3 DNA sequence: TGTGCCAGCAGCCCTTGGACAGGGAATCAGCCCCAGCATTTT.

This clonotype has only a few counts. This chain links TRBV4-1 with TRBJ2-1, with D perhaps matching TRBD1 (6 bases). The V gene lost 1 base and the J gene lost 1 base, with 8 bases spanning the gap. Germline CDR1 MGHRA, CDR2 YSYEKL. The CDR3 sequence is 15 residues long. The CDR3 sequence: CASSQGQVSYNEQFF. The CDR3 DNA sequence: TGCGCCAGCAGCCAAGGACAGGTATCCTACAATGAGCAGTTCTTC.

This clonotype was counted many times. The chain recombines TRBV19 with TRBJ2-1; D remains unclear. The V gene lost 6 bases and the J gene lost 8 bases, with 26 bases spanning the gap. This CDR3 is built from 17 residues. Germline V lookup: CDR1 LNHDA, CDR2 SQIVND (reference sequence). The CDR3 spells CASSSHSGPSRWDEQFF. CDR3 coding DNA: TGTGCCAGTAGCAGCCATTCCGGGCCCTCCCGGTGGGATGAGCAGTTCTTC.

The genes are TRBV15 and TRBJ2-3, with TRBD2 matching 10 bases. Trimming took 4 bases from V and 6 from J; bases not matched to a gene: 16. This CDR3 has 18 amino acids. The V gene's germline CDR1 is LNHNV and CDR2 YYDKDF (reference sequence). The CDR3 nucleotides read TGTGCCACCAGCACAAGTCGGCTAGCGGGGGTGCTTCGGGATACGCAGTATTTT. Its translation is CATSTSRLAGVLRDTQYF.

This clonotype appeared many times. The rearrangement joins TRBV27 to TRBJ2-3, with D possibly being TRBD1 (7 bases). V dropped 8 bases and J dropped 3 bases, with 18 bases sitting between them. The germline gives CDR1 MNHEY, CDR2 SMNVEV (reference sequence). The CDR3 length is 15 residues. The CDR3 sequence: CASATSTGRTDTQYF. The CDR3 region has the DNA TGTGCCAGCGCCACGTCGACAGGGAGGACAGATACGCAGTATTTT.

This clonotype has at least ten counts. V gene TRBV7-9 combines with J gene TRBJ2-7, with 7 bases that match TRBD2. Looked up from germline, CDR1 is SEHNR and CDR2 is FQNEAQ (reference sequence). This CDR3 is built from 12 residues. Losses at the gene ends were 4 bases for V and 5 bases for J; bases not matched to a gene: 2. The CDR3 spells CASSSGGNEQYV. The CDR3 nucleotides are TGTGCCAGCAGCTCGGGGGGAAACGAGCAGTACGTC.

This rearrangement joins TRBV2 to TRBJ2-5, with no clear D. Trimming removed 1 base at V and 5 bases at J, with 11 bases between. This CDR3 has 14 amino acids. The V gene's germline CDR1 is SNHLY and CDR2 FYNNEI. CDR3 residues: CASSEDSLSETQYF. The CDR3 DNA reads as TGTGCCAGCAGTGAAGACTCCCTGTCGGAGACCCAGTACTTC.

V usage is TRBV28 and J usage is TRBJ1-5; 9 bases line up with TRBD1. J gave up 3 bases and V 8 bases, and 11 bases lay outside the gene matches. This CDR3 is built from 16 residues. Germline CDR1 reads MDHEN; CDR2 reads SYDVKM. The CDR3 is CASCSWTGEDNQPQHF. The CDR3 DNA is TGTGCCAGCTGTTCCTGGACAGGGGAGGACAATCAGCCCCAGCATTTT.

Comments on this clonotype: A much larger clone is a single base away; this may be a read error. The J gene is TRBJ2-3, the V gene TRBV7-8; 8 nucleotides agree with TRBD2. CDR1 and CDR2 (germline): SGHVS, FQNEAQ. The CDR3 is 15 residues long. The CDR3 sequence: CANSLGAGGADTQYF. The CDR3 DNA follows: TGTGCCAACAGCTTAGGTGCGGGGGGCGCAGATACGCAGTATTTT.

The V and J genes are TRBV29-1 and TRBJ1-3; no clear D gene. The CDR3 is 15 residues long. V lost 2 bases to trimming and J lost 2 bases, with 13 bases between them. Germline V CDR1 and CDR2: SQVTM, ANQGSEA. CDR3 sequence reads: CSVEYRGGTGNTIYF. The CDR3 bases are TGCAGCGTTGAATATCGAGGTGGTACTGGAAACACCATATATTTT. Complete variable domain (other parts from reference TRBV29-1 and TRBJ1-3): SAVISQKPSRDICQRGTSLTIQCQVDSQVTMMFWYRQQPGQSLTLIATANQGSEATYESGFVIDKFPISRPNLTFSTLTVSNMSPEDSSIYLCSVEYRGGTGNTIYFGEGSWLTVV.

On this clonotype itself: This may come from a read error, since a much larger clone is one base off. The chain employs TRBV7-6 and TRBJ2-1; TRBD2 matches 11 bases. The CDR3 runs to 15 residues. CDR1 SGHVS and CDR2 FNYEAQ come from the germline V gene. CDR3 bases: TGTGTCAGCAGCTTAGCGGGGGGGGACTACAATGAGCAGTTCTTC. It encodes CVSSLAGGDYNEQFF.

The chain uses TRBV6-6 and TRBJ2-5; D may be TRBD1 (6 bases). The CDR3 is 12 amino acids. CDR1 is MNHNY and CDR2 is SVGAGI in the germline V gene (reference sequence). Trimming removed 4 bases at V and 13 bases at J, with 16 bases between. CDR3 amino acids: CASSLDSPRVYF. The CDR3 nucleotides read TGTGCCAGCAGTTTGGACAGCCCAAGAGTGTACTTC.

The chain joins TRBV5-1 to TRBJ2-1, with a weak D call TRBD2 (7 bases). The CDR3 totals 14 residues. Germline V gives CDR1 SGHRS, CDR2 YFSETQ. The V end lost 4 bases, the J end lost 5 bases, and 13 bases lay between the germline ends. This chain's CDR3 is CASSDTGGDNEQFF. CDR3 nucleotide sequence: TGCGCCAGCAGCGACACGGGGGGCGACAATGAGCAGTTCTTC.

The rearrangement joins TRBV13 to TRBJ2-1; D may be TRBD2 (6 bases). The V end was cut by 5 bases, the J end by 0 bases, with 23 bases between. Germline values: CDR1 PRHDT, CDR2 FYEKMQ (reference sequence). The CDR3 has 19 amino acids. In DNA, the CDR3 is TGTGCCAGCAGCCCCACCGGGACTGCCGAATTAAGCTCCTACAATGAGCAGTTCTTC. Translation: CASSPTGTAELSSYNEQFF.